This TCR beta chain was captured by sequencing in a study of T-cell reconstitution after alpha-beta-depleted transplantation in children. Regarding the study as a whole: Certain patients had high TCRbeta diversity at day 60, and it came from recipient T cells and thymic progenitors that survived.

To note about this clonotype: Its matching antigen is unknown.

Unique molecular identifiers were incorporated into the prepared TCRbeta library. TCRdb re-analysed the PCR reads in MiXCR, keeping a single row per CDR3 protein. The table has 90,000 to 100,000 distinct CDR3 sequences, 23% seen once. The origin of this receptor is a boy aged 2-15 years with acute lymphoblastic leukemia, due to receive a stem cell transplant. The source was PBMCs, collected before TCRalphabeta/CD19-depleted stem cell transplant.

CDR3 region: CASSLTEGITEAFF. The CDR3 DNA reads TGTGCCAGCTCACTCACAGAGGGGATCACTGAAGCTTTCTTT. The J gene is TRBJ1-1, the V gene TRBV18, with a tentative D call TRBD1 (5 bases). The CDR3 sequence is 14 residues long. CDR1 is KGHSH and CDR2 is LQKENI in the germline V gene. V shed 4 bases and J shed 4 bases, with 13 bases lying between them.